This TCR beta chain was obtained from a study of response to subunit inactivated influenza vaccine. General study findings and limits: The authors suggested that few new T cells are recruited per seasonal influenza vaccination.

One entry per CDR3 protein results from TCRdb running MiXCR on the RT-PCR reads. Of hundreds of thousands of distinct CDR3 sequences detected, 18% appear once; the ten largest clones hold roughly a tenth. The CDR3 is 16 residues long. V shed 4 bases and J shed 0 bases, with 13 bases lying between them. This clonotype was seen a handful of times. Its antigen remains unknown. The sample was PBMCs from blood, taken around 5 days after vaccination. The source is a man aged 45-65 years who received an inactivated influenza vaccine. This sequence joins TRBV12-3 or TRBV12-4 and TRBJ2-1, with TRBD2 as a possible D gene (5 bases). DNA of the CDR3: TGTGCCAGCAGTTACGGACTCACCGCCTCCTACAATGAGCAGTTCTTC. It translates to CASSYGLTASYNEQFF.